This note documents a single T cell receptor (beta chain) sequence. Antigen: not known. Alongside a J-beta primer mix, a sample-barcoded 5' primer served in a second PCR lasting roughly 7 to 11 cycles. Template switching added a 12-random-nucleotide identifier to every cDNA molecule. Each CDR3 protein is one row after TCRdb ran MiXCR on the 5' RACE reads. The table includes 910,000 or so distinct CDR3 sequences, roughly half detected once. The source of the sample is a study of blood T cells in healthy people across ages. Study information: For every two T cells, template switching captured about one barcoded beta molecule. Points from the study as a whole: Not knowing donor CMV status may have confounded expanded clonotype changes.

The study recruited healthy Caucasian donors from Russia who were aged about 6 to 90. Germline loops: CDR1 SGHTA, CDR2 FQGTGA. Trimming pared 0 bases from V and 9 bases from J, leaving 15 bases between. This CDR3 spans 15 amino acids. The origin of this receptor is a woman in her sixties or seventies in good health. V usage is TRBV7-3 and J usage is TRBJ2-1; D is unresolved. The specimen sequenced was blood. In nucleotides, the CDR3 is TGTGCCAGCAGCTTAACGAGCTCACGGGCAAGTGAGCAGTTCTTC. As protein: CASSLTSSRASEQFF. Full variable domain (remainder filled in from reference TRBV7-3 and TRBJ2-1): GAGVSQTPSNKVTEKGKYVELRCDPISGHTALYWYRQSLGQGPEFLIYFQGTGAADDSGLPNDRFFAVRPEGSVSTLKIQRTERGDSAVYLCASSLTSSRASEQFFGPGTRLTVL.